This T cell receptor beta chain emerged from a study of cytomegalovirus exposure and HLA in healthy donors. Regarding the study as a whole: In vitro assays verified that three CMV-associated chains recognized CMV antigens specifically. Researchers reportedly found TCR beta sequences accurately predicted most subjects' HLA-A and HLA-B alleles. TCR beta chains numbering 150 to 200 were designated cytomegalovirus-associated. Follow-up analysis later connected one missense variant in DCLRE1C with trimming of TCR beta V- and J-genes.

In the PCR, 60 Vbeta and 13 Jbeta primers were used. Some clones are missing from TCRdb's copy, which holds only in-frame ones; the method was immunoSEQ multiplex PCR. Among 35,000 to 40,000 clones listed, about 67% were seen once. Germline V CDR1 and CDR2: MNHEY, SVGAGI. The V and J ends lost 6 bases and 7 bases, in that order; junction bases with no gene match: 8. CDR3 length equals 14 residues. Note on this clone: Its antigen remains unknown.

The sequencing input was PBMCs. The chain recombines TRBV6-5 with TRBJ2-5, with 10 bases fitting TRBD1. The sequence derives from a man aged 30 to 39 in good health and CMV-seronegative. Written as DNA, the CDR3 is TGTGCCAGCAGCCGGACAGGGGGTCTCGGGACCCAGTACTTC. Translation: CASSRTGGLGTQYF.